This TCR beta chain was sequenced in a study of blood T cell repertoires in COVID-19. Study-level background: Samples of COVID-19 (acute and convalescent) were obtained from the United States, Italy and Spain.

This CDR3 contains 13 residues. The germline V and J ends were trimmed by 3 bases and 1 base, with 9 bases remaining between them. Germline CDR1 is SQVTM and CDR2 is ANQGSEA. Original processing notes: Amplification from reference gene primers served as the basis for estimated nucleated cell counts. The table came from immunoSEQ multiplex PCR; TCRdb's copy has only in-frame clones and leaves some out. V and J calls and clone size are those listed in that table; D and trimming were worked out from the DNA. The data show 450,000 or so clones, about 90% seen once. The genes are TRBV29-1 and TRBJ1-1; perhaps TRBD1 as D (6 bases). Sample: PBMCs or T cells enriched from blood (not recorded which). This TCR was recovered from a man younger than 35 who had recovered from COVID-19. The chain's CDR3 is CSVDSDRNTEAFF. CDR3 sequence (DNA): TGCAGCGTTGACTCGGACAGGAACACTGAAGCTTTCTTT.